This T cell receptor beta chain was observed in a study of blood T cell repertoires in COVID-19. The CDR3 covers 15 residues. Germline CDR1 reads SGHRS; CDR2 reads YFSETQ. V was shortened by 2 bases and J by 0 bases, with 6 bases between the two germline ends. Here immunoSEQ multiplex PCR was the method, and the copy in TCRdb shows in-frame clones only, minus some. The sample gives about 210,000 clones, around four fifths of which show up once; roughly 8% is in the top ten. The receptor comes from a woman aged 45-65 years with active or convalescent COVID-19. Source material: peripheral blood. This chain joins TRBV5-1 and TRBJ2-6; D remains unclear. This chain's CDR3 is CASSFTVSGANVLTF. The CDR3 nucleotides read TGCGCCAGCAGCTTCACGGTCTCTGGGGCCAACGTCCTGACTTTC.